These 20 T cell receptor beta chains were sequenced from one sample in a study of blood T cells in healthy people across ages. The authors ran a second PCR of about 6 to 11 cycles using a sample-barcoded 5' primer and a J-beta primer mix. TCRdb fed the 5' RACE reads into MiXCR, producing one record per CDR3 protein. This sample carries hundreds of thousands of distinct CDR3 sequences, more than 50% of them seen once, and the ten largest clones take roughly 25%. Sequencing used blood. The receptor set was obtained from a man aged 35-49 years in good health.

The V call is TRBV10-3, the J call TRBJ2-7, with 7 bases matching TRBD1. CDR1 and CDR2 (germline): ENHRY, SYGVKD. V was clipped by 5 bases and J by 1 base; unmatched bases: 2. The CDR3 extends over 13 amino acids. The chain's CDR3 is CAISRQGSYEQYF. CDR3 DNA: TGTGCCATCAGTAGACAGGGTTCCTACGAGCAGTACTTC.

As to this clonotype: Relative to the germline gene, one junction end is altered; a read error may explain this. The chain recombines TRBV5-5 with TRBJ2-4; TRBD1 matches 8 bases. The end of the DNA is better explained by TRBJ2-7, so the J call may be wrong. The CDR3 contains 15 residues. Germline V gives CDR1 SGHKS, CDR2 YYEKEE (reference sequence). CDR3 sequence reads: CAGSTVGQGRHEQYF. CDR3 nucleotide sequence: TGTGCCGGCAGCACTGTAGGACAGGGTCGTCACGAGCAGTACTTC.

This sequence joins TRBV7-2 and TRBJ2-5, with TRBD2 matching over 9 bases. The CDR3 has 16 amino acids. Losses at the gene ends were 3 bases for V and 1 base for J; bases not matched to a gene: 6. Germline assignment: CDR1 SGHTA and CDR2 FQGNSA. CDR3 loop: CASSLRPTSGQETQYF. The DNA of the CDR3 is TGTGCCAGCAGCTTGCGCCCGACTAGCGGCCAAGAGACCCAGTACTTC.

The gene calls are TRBV7-2 and TRBJ2-5, with D tentatively TRBD2 (5 bases). Per germline, CDR1 SGHTA and CDR2 FQGNSA. The CDR3 loop spans 14 amino acids. The ends were cut back, 3 bases at V and 11 bases at J, with 19 bases in the middle. The CDR3, as DNA: TGTGCCAGCAGCTTGGGAGACCCAACCAATGAGCAGTACTTC. Amino acids: CASSLGDPTNEQYF. The whole variable domain, filled in from reference TRBV7-2 and TRBJ2-5, reads GAGVSQSPSNKVTEKGKDVELRCDPISGHTALYWYRQSLGQGLEFLIYFQGNSAPDKSGLPSDRFSAERTGGSVSTLTIQRTQQEDSAVYLCASSLGDPTNEQYFGPGTRLLVL.

The gene calls are TRBV3-1 and TRBJ1-4; D unresolved. Germline CDR1 is LGHDT and CDR2 is YNNKEL (reference sequence). V was shortened by 3 bases and J by 4 bases, with 15 bases between the two germline ends. The CDR3 is 16 residues long. DNA for the CDR3: TGTGCCAGCAGCCAGGTTACAGCATCCCTTAATGAAAAACTGTTTTTT. This codes for CASSQVTASLNEKLFF. Together with reference TRBV3-1 and TRBJ1-4, the CDR3 gives the full variable domain: DTAVSQTPKYLVTQMGNDKSIKCEQNLGHDTMYWYKQDSKKFLKIMFSYNNKELIINETVPNRFSPKSPDKAHLNLHINSLELGDSAVYFCASSQVTASLNEKLFFGSGTQLSVL.

This chain connects TRBV9 to TRBJ2-3, with TRBD2 matching over 10 bases. This CDR3 contains 15 residues. Germline values: CDR1 SGDLS, CDR2 YYNGEE. The trim removed 3 bases at V and 3 bases at J, leaving 4 bases unmatched. This CDR3 is CASSAGTSVTDTQYF. The CDR3, as DNA: TGTGCCAGCAGCGCCGGGACTAGCGTTACAGATACGCAGTATTTT.

The genes are TRBV20-1 and TRBJ1-5, with a possible D match to TRBD1 (5 bases). Germline CDR1 and CDR2: DFQATT and SNEGSKA (reference sequence). The ends were cut back, 3 bases at V and 7 bases at J, with 22 bases in the middle. The CDR3 covers 16 residues. For the CDR3, the DNA is TGCAGTGCTAGTGGGGCAGGGCGCAGCGGGAAACAGCCCCAGCATTTT. Translated, it gives CSASGAGRSGKQPQHF.

This clonotype was seen a few times. The V gene is TRBV7-2, the J gene TRBJ2-3; D gene uncertain. The CDR3 spans 13 residues. The V end lost 5 bases, the J end lost 4 bases, and 10 bases lay between the germline ends. Germline-derived CDR1 and CDR2 are SGHTA and FQGNSA. CDR3 protein: CASSPVMADTQYF. The CDR3 DNA is TGTGCCAGCAGCCCCGTGATGGCAGATACGCAGTATTTT.

This clonotype was seen once. V gene TRBV18 combines with J gene TRBJ1-1; D is uncertain. CDR3 size: 14 residues. Trimming shortened V by 3 bases and J by 4 bases, and 12 bases separated the two germline ends. Germline assignment: CDR1 KGHSH and CDR2 LQKENI. CDR3 DNA: TGTGCCAGCTCACCGGTAAGGGATCCCACTGAAGCTTTCTTT. Protein product: CASSPVRDPTEAFF.

This chain links TRBV6-2 or TRBV6-3 with TRBJ2-4; either TRBD1 or TRBD2 may supply D (6 bases each). The CDR3 consists of 18 residues. The V end was cut by 2 bases, the J end by 0 bases, with 17 bases between. From germline, CDR1 is MNHEY and CDR2 SVGEGT. CDR3 sequence (DNA): TGTGCCAGCAGTTACGAAATAGGTGGGGGGCTAGCCAAAAACATTCAGTACTTC. It codes for CASSYEIGGGLAKNIQYF.

The table lists this clonotype with a count of one. A read error may produce the germline difference seen at one junction end. The chain has TRBV27 and TRBJ2-7; D call uncertain. The CDR3 sequence is 15 residues long. Germline V lookup: CDR1 MNHEY, CDR2 SMNVEV (reference sequence). This CDR3 is CACSFIRPGSHEQYF. DNA of the CDR3: TGTGCCTGCAGTTTTATCAGACCCGGCTCCCACGAGCAGTACTTC.

The chain couples TRBV6-4 to TRBJ1-6; D ambiguous. The CDR3 consists of 13 residues. V lost 0 bases, J lost 7 bases, and 4 bases lay in between. Germline V lookup: CDR1 MRHNA, CDR2 SNTAGT. In nucleotides, the CDR3 is TGTGCCAGCAGTGACTCGGACAATTCACCCCTCCACTTT. Protein product: CASSDSDNSPLHF.

This clonotype was seen more than once but under ten times. The rearrangement joins TRBV12-3 or TRBV12-4 to TRBJ1-1; the match to TRBD1 covers 10 bases. This CDR3 has 14 amino acids. The J segment lost 6 bases and the V segment lost 2 bases, leaving 3 bases of the junction unmatched. DNA of the CDR3: TGTGCCAGCAGTTTATTTGGGACAGGGGCTGAAGCTTTCTTT. Translated: CASSLFGTGAEAFF.

V is TRBV2 and J is TRBJ2-4; 10 bases line up with TRBD1. The CDR3 has 15 residues. V shed 8 bases, J shed 6 bases, and the junction held 10 bases outside the gene matches. In germline, CDR1 is SNHLY, CDR2 FYNNEI. Here the CDR3 reads CASGTGTGAVNIQYF. The CDR3 bases are TGTGCCAGCGGTACCGGGACAGGGGCCGTAAACATTCAGTACTTC.

This rearrangement joins TRBV12-3 or TRBV12-4 to TRBJ2-3, with D possibly TRBD2 on 7 matching bases. The V end lost 4 bases, the J end lost 6 bases, and 20 bases lay between the germline ends. The CDR3 consists of 16 residues. CDR3 amino acids: CASSSSLRGLMDTQYF. The CDR3 DNA sequence: TGTGCCAGCAGTTCATCACTCAGGGGACTAATGGATACGCAGTATTTT.

This rearrangement joins TRBV4-1 to TRBJ1-2, with TRBD1 identical over 8 bases. The CDR3 extends over 14 amino acids. V shed 3 bases and J 3 bases; nucleotides not matched to a gene: 3. Germline lookup yields CDR1 MGHRA and CDR2 YSYEKL. This CDR3 is CASSQGQDDYGYTF. CDR3 nucleotides: TGCGCCAGCAGCCAGGGACAGGATGACTATGGCTACACCTTC.

The chain links TRBV28 to TRBJ2-3; TRBD2 matches at 7 bases. The germline V gene has CDR1 MDHEN and CDR2 SYDVKM. V was clipped by 2 bases and J by 5 bases; unmatched bases: 4. The CDR3 is made up of 14 amino acids. The CDR3 protein is CASSLRASGDTQYF. The CDR3 DNA sequence: TGTGCCAGCAGTTTAAGGGCTAGCGGAGATACGCAGTATTTT. Together with reference TRBV28 and TRBJ2-3, the CDR3 gives the full variable domain: DVKVTQSSRYLVKRTGEKVFLECVQDMDHENMFWYRQDPGLGLRLIYFSYDVKMKEKGDIPEGYSVSREKKERFSLILESASTNQTSMYLCASSLRASGDTQYFGPGTRLTVL.

The J gene is TRBJ2-5, the V gene TRBV7-6; D gene uncertain. This CDR3 spans 15 amino acids. The germline gives CDR1 SGHVS, CDR2 FNYEAQ. V dropped 5 bases and J dropped 5 bases, with 18 bases sitting between them. CDR3: CASSGIRAQRETQYF. As DNA, the CDR3 is TGTGCCAGCAGCGGGATTAGGGCGCAAAGGGAGACCCAGTACTTC. The entire variable domain, with the rest obtained from reference TRBV7-6 and TRBJ2-5, is as follows: GAGVSQSPRYKVTKRGQDVALRCDPISGHVSLYWYRQALGQGPEFLTYFNYEAQQDKSGLPNDRFSAERPEGSISTLTIQRTEQRDSAMYRCASSGIRAQRETQYFGPGTRLLVL.

The V and J genes are TRBV6-5 and TRBJ2-1, with D hard to call. This CDR3 is 16 amino acids long. Germline CDR1 and CDR2: MNHEY and SVGAGI. V was trimmed by 3 bases and J by 7 bases, leaving 19 bases between them. CDR3 nucleotide sequence: TGTGCCAGCAGTTATAGTATTTCCCACCGGCTAAATGAGCAGTTCTTC. Translating gives CASSYSISHRLNEQFF.

This chain links TRBV6-5 with TRBJ2-5, with D maybe TRBD1 (7 bases). Per the germline V gene, CDR1 is MNHEY and CDR2 is SVGAGI. This CDR3 comprises 14 residues. V lost 6 bases and J 5 bases, leaving 16 bases between the germline ends. The CDR3 sequence: CASSRGATSETQYF. The CDR3 DNA sequence: TGTGCCAGCAGCAGGGGGGCTACTTCTGAGACCCAGTACTTC.